This T cell receptor (beta chain) was sequenced for a study of cytomegalovirus exposure and HLA in healthy donors. Concerning this clone: What it recognizes is unknown.

Germline assignment: CDR1 LNHNV and CDR2 YYDKDF (reference sequence). The CDR3 is made up of 16 amino acids. V shed 5 bases and J shed 4 bases, with 20 bases lying between them. Researchers ran the PCR with 60 Vbeta and 13 Jbeta primers. Measured with immunoSEQ multiplex PCR; TCRdb has only the in-frame clones, and not every one. The repertoire consists of 95,000 to 150,000 clones, with roughly 80% occurring once and the leading ten covering 2.1%. Overall study findings and caveats: A few of the chains that were CMV-associated were confirmed in vitro to be specific for CMV antigens.

The sequenced sample consisted of PBMCs. This clonotype was obtained from a man younger than 40 in good health and CMV-seronegative. The chain links TRBV15 to TRBJ2-5; D is undetermined. CDR3 sequence: CATSPSETGFGETQYF. CDR3 DNA: TGTGCCACCAGCCCTTCTGAAACGGGTTTTGGAGAGACCCAGTACTTC.